This TCR beta chain was documented in a study of OX40 agonist ivuxolimab in advanced cancers. About the research overall: The drug used for patients, ivuxolimab, was an agonistic anti-OX40 (CD134) antibody. Enrolled patients in dose escalation had cancers that were hepatocellular carcinoma, melanoma, renal cell or head and neck cancer. Of the patients, three showed partial responses, one with hepatocellular carcinoma and two with cutaneous melanoma. Broader study findings: Also showing low normalized T-cell clonal expansion were some of the nonresponders.

Sequencing used immunoSEQ multiplex PCR; TCRdb keeps in-frame clones, though not all of them. The profile shows tens of thousands of clones, roughly nine tenths of them singletons. Trimming took 0 bases from V and 1 from J, leaving 9 bases between them. CDR1 LNHNV and CDR2 YYDKDF come from the germline V gene (reference sequence). The CDR3 covers 15 residues. A word on this clone: As yet, its antigen is unknown.

The sequencing here drew on CD4+ or CD8+ T cells sorted from blood, taken in a trial of the OX40 agonist ivuxolimab. The rearrangement uses TRBV15 and TRBJ2-5, with unresolved D. This TCR was recovered from an adult with an advanced solid tumor such as melanoma, head and neck, liver or kidney cancer. The CDR3 spells CATSRDVEPQETQYF. CDR3 DNA sequence: TGTGCCACCAGCAGAGATGTGGAGCCCCAAGAGACCCAGTACTTC.